This is a list of T cell receptor beta chains from one sample in a study of blood T cell repertoires in COVID-19. This table comes from immunoSEQ multiplex PCR, and its TCRdb copy is limited to in-frame clones, with some not included. The sample has 37,000 or so clones, 70% to 90% seen once; the top ten hold approximately 15%. The sequencing sample was made of peripheral blood. These receptors originate from a human donor in a cohort sampled during active COVID-19. The CDR3 runs from the conserved cysteine through the conserved F or W. Each record gives: V gene, D gene, clone size, J gene, CDR3 DNA, CDR3 protein. A D gene is named only where the DNA matches it firmly. Size is stated for part of the rows, as once, few or many counts, or as a class when the clone is expanded.

TRBV2	-	-	TRBJ2-1	TGTGCCAGCAAAATCTGGGGGGATAAGCAGTTCTTC	CASKIWGDKQFF
TRBV11-3	-	-	TRBJ1-5	TGTGCCAGCAGCTTAGCGGGCAGGGCTCAGCCCCAGCATTTT	CASSLAGRAQPQHF
TRBV18	-	-	TRBJ1-1	TGTGCCAGCTCACCGGTTAGCCGCGCCGAAGCTTTCTTT	CASSPVSRAEAFF
TRBV20-1	-	few	TRBJ2-7	TGCAGTGCTAGTGCATTAAGGACATCCTACGAGCAGTACTTC	CSASALRTSYEQYF
TRBV12-3/TRBV12-4	-	-	TRBJ1-2	TGTGCCAGCGACAATGGCGTTCCCTATGGCTACACCTTC	CASDNGVPYGYTF
TRBV19	-	-	TRBJ1-5	TGTGCCAGTAGTATTGGACAGCCCAATCAGCCCCAGCATTTT	CASSIGQPNQPQHF
TRBV4-3	-	-	TRBJ2-1	TGCGCCAGCAGCCAAGATCGGGGGACTTACAATGAGCAGTTCTTC	CASSQDRGTYNEQFF
TRBV24-1	TRBD2	-	TRBJ2-3	TGTGCCACCAGTGAGCGCAAGCGGGGGAGAATCACAGATACGCAGTATTTT	CATSERKRGRITDTQYF
TRBV7-9	-	few	TRBJ1-6	TGTGCCAGCAGGCCCGGGTTCTTAAATTCACCCCTCCACTTT	CASRPGFLNSPLHF
TRBV20-1	-	-	TRBJ2-5	TGCAGTGTAGGAAAGGGGGAGACCCAGTACTTC	CSVGKGETQYF
TRBV7-2	TRBD2	-	TRBJ2-3	TGTGCCAGCAGACCTAACCTAGGGACTAGCGGGGGCAGAGATACGCAGTATTTT	CASRPNLGTSGGRDTQYF
TRBV7-8	TRBD1	-	TRBJ1-2	TGTGCCAGCAGCCCCTATGACAGGGCATCTAACTATGGCTACACCTTC	CASSPYDRASNYGYTF
TRBV28	TRBD1	-	TRBJ1-3	TGTGCCAGCAGACAGGGGGCGGGAAACACCATATATTTT	CASRQGAGNTIYF
TRBV6-5	TRBD1	few	TRBJ1-1	TGTGCCAGCAGTTACGGGACAGAGGAGACTGAAGCTTTCTTT	CASSYGTEETEAFF
TRBV7-9	-	-	TRBJ2-7	TGTGCCAGCAGCTTAGGAGGTCGGCTACCCCATTCCTACGAGCAGTACTTC	CASSLGGRLPHSYEQYF
TRBV9	TRBD1	-	TRBJ2-1	TGTGCCAGCAGCGAACAGGGGGCCTACAATGAGCAGTTCTTC	CASSEQGAYNEQFF
TRBV4-3	-	-	TRBJ1-1	TGCGCCAGCAGCCAAGAAGGACAGAACACTGAAGCTTTCTTT	CASSQEGQNTEAFF
TRBV20-1	-	-	TRBJ2-7	TGCAGTGCTGGAGGGGACAACGAGCAGTACTTC	CSAGGDNEQYF
TRBV7-2	TRBD1	-	TRBJ1-3	TGTGCCAGCAGCTTAGGACAGGGGGGACACACCATATATTTT	CASSLGQGGHTIYF
TRBV28	-	few	TRBJ1-6	TGTGCCAGCAGTACCTCGCTTAGCTCCTATAATTCACCCCTCCACTTT	CASSTSLSSYNSPLHF
TRBV28	-	-	TRBJ1-1	TGTGCCAGCGAGACAGTGAACACTGAAGCTTTCTTT	CASETVNTEAFF
TRBV30	-	-	TRBJ2-3	TGTGCCTGGAGTGTGGGGGGTGCAGATACGCAGTATTTT	CAWSVGGADTQYF
TRBV12-2	-	-	TRBJ1-1	TGTGCAAGTCGCCCCCGGACAGGGGGCACTGAAGCTTTCTTT	CASRPRTGGTEAFF
TRBV18	-	once	TRBJ1-2	TGTGCCAGCTCACAGGGAGGCGACTATGGCTACACCTTC	CASSQGGDYGYTF
TRBV5-6	-	-	TRBJ1-1	TGTGCCAGCAGTTCAGGGATCGGAACTGAAGCTTTCTTT	CASSSGIGTEAFF
TRBV7-3	TRBD2	-	TRBJ2-7	TGTGCCAGCAGCTTAGGGCCCAGCGGGGCCGCCTACGAGCAGTACTTC	CASSLGPSGAAYEQYF
TRBV3-1/TRBV3-2	-	few	TRBJ2-2	TGTGCCAGCAGCCCAACTACCGGGGAGCTGTTTTTT	CASSPTTGELFF
TRBV7-2	-	-	TRBJ2-2	TGTGCCAGCAGCTTCTCACGTATAGGGGGTAAAACCGGGGAGCTGTTTTTT	CASSFSRIGGKTGELFF
TRBV27	-	-	TRBJ2-1	TGTGCCAGCAGGGATTGGGGGGACTCCTACAATGAGCAGTTCTTC	CASRDWGDSYNEQFF
TRBV3-1/TRBV3-2	-	-	TRBJ2-2	TGTGCCAGCAGCCAAGTAGTCGGGTCGAACACCGGGGAGCTGTTTTTT	CASSQVVGSNTGELFF
TRBV6-4	-	-	TRBJ1-1	TGTGCCAGCAGACAGACGGGAACAAATGAAGCTTTCTTT	CASRQTGTNEAFF
TRBV12-3/TRBV12-4	-	-	TRBJ1-2	TGTGCCAGCACCCTATCTGGCGGCTATGGCTACACCTTC	CASTLSGGYGYTF
TRBV19	TRBD1	-	TRBJ2-7	TGTGCCAGTAGGCAAGCCGGGACAGCTTCAGAGCAGTACTTC	CASRQAGTASEQYF
TRBV5-1	TRBD2	few	TRBJ2-1	TGCGCCAGCAGCTTGGGACTAGCGCCTTACAATGAGCAGTTCTTC	CASSLGLAPYNEQFF
TRBV24-1	TRBD1	-	TRBJ2-5	TGTGCCACCAGTGATGTGGGACAGGGAATTAGAGAGACCCAGTACTTC	CATSDVGQGIRETQYF
TRBV5-1	TRBD2	-	TRBJ2-2	TGCGCCAGCAGCTCGCGGGGGGATGACGGGGAGCTGTTTTTT	CASSSRGDDGELFF